This TCR beta chain was identified in a study of cytomegalovirus exposure and HLA in healthy donors. Assay used: immunoSEQ multiplex PCR; TCRdb lists only in-frame clones, some missing. The table includes some 120,000 clones, 70% to 90% detected once. The CDR3 runs 15 residues. The germline V gene encodes CDR1 MDHEN and CDR2 SYDVKM. The V end was cut by 2 bases, the J end by 8 bases, with 16 bases between. This clonotype was sampled from a young woman in good health and CMV-seronegative. The chain links TRBV28 to TRBJ2-1; D is possibly TRBD2 (5 bases). Sequenced sample: PBMCs. The CDR3 sequence: CASSLNNEGFDEQFF. The DNA of the CDR3 is TGTGCCAGCAGTTTAAACAACGAGGGTTTCGATGAGCAGTTCTTC.